The rows below give T cell receptor beta chains drawn from one sample of a study of blood T cell repertoires in COVID-19. The repertoire was sequenced with immunoSEQ multiplex PCR; TCRdb's copy has only in-frame clones and lacks some. The sample includes some 78,000 clones, around 89% seen only once; the top ten take roughly 12%. The source material was peripheral blood. The receptors derive from a man aged 70 or older with active or convalescent COVID-19. CDR3s include the opening cysteine and the closing phenylalanine or tryptophan. Fields, in order: V gene, D gene, clone size, J gene, CDR3 DNA, CDR3 protein. A D gene is named only where the DNA matches it firmly. Clone size is stated in some rows and not others, as once, few, many or a class when expanded.

v_gene: TRBV18; d_gene: -; abundance: -; j_gene: TRBJ2-2; CDR3nt: TGTGCCAGCTCACCACCGGAACGGGGAGACACCGGGGAGCTGTTTTTT; CDR3aa: CASSPPERGDTGELFF
v_gene: TRBV27; d_gene: -; abundance: -; j_gene: TRBJ1-6; CDR3nt: TGTGCCAGCAGTTTATTAGGGACAATGGAATCACCCCTCCACTTT; CDR3aa: CASSLLGTMESPLHF
v_gene: TRBV6-2/TRBV6-3; d_gene: TRBD1; abundance: -; j_gene: TRBJ1-4; CDR3nt: TGTGCCAGCAGCCCCGGGACAGGGCATAATGAAAAACTGTTTTTT; CDR3aa: CASSPGTGHNEKLFF
v_gene: TRBV18; d_gene: TRBD1; abundance: -; j_gene: TRBJ2-7; CDR3nt: TGTGCCAGCTCACTTACAGGGGACTACGAGCAGTACTTC; CDR3aa: CASSLTGDYEQYF
v_gene: TRBV12-3/TRBV12-4; d_gene: TRBD1; abundance: -; j_gene: TRBJ1-2; CDR3nt: TGTGCCAGCAGTTCGGGACAGGGCTGGGGCTACACCTTC; CDR3aa: CASSSGQGWGYTF
v_gene: TRBV7-9; d_gene: -; abundance: once; j_gene: TRBJ1-5; CDR3nt: TGTGCCAGCAGCTTATCGTTCCCCGAGCCCCAGCATTTT; CDR3aa: CASSLSFPEPQHF
v_gene: TRBV6-5; d_gene: TRBD1; abundance: -; j_gene: TRBJ1-6; CDR3nt: TGTGCCAGCAGCGACAGGGGTGCGTGGAATTCACCCCTCCACTTT; CDR3aa: CASSDRGAWNSPLHF
v_gene: TRBV7-8; d_gene: -; abundance: -; j_gene: TRBJ2-1; CDR3nt: TGTGCCAGCAGCTTAGTTGCGGGGCTGTACAATGAGCAGTTCTTC; CDR3aa: CASSLVAGLYNEQFF
v_gene: TRBV7-9; d_gene: TRBD1; abundance: -; j_gene: TRBJ2-1; CDR3nt: TGTGCCAGCGGGCAGGGGGCAAGAAATGAGCAGTTCTTC; CDR3aa: CASGQGARNEQFF
v_gene: TRBV15; d_gene: TRBD1; abundance: -; j_gene: TRBJ1-6; CDR3nt: TGTGCCACCAGGACCGGGACAGGGGTTTTTGGGTGGAATTCACCCCTCCACTTT; CDR3aa: CATRTGTGVFGWNSPLHF
v_gene: TRBV28; d_gene: -; abundance: -; j_gene: TRBJ1-1; CDR3nt: TGTGCCAGCATAACAGGAATGGGCACTGAAGCTTTCTTT; CDR3aa: CASITGMGTEAFF
v_gene: TRBV29-1; d_gene: -; abundance: -; j_gene: TRBJ1-1; CDR3nt: TGCAGCGTTGGAACGACTTCTAAGAACACTGAAGCTTTCTTT; CDR3aa: CSVGTTSKNTEAFF
v_gene: TRBV6-2/TRBV6-3; d_gene: TRBD1; abundance: once; j_gene: TRBJ1-5; CDR3nt: TGTGCCAGCAGCCGGGACAGGTATGACAATCAGCCCCAGCATTTT; CDR3aa: CASSRDRYDNQPQHF
v_gene: TRBV2; d_gene: -; abundance: -; j_gene: TRBJ2-7; CDR3nt: TGTGCCAGCAGTAGACAGGTTACCTACGAGCAGTACTTC; CDR3aa: CASSRQVTYEQYF
v_gene: TRBV7-2; d_gene: -; abundance: few; j_gene: TRBJ1-4; CDR3nt: TGTGCCAGCAGCTTAGTGGGCGAAAAACTGTTTTTT; CDR3aa: CASSLVGEKLFF
v_gene: TRBV10-1; d_gene: -; abundance: -; j_gene: TRBJ2-3; CDR3nt: TGCGCCAGCAGTGATACTAGTTCCGGAGATACGCAGTATTTT; CDR3aa: CASSDTSSGDTQYF